This T cell receptor beta chain was identified during a study of blood T cell repertoires in COVID-19. CDR3 length equals 15 residues. V shed 0 bases, J shed 4 bases, and the junction held 4 bases outside the gene matches. Germline values: CDR1 SGDLS, CDR2 YYNGEE. Methods used by the authors: From reference gene primer amplification, estimates of nucleated cell counts were derived. The repertoire was sequenced with immunoSEQ multiplex PCR; TCRdb's copy has only in-frame clones and lacks some. V and J calls and clone size are copied from that table; D and trimming were computed from the DNA. The repertoire holds hundreds of thousands of clones, with about 85% as singletons.

The origin of this receptor is a woman in her twenties or thirties who had been exposed to COVID-19. The chain is built from TRBV9 and TRBJ1-5; 7 bases map to TRBD1. Sequenced input: PBMCs or T cells enriched from blood (not recorded which). The DNA for the CDR3 is TGTGCCAGCAGCGTAGGACAGGGCCAGAATCAGCCCCAGCATTTT. This gives the protein CASSVGQGQNQPQHF.